This TCR beta chain originates from a study of CD8 T cells in Susac syndrome. Study-level results: The study's TCR sequencing and HLA analysis covered a relatively small number of individuals, and the study acknowledged this.

With random hexamers, roughly 0.45 to 1 ug RNA was reverse transcribed. Amplification of TCR beta CDR3 used immunoSEQ multiplex PCR across 54 Vbeta and 13 Jbeta. TCRdb reprocessed the immunoSEQ multiplex PCR reads via MiXCR and lists one record per CDR3 protein. This table has more than 250,000 distinct CDR3 sequences, about 90% appearing once. Concerning this clonotype itself: The antigen is not known.

The multiple sclerosis control group was made up of treatment-naive patients with stable or active relapsing-remitting disease. It was negative isolation that provided the CD8+ and CD4+ T cells, whereas TEMRA cells were enriched by FACS. This CDR3 is 14 amino acids long. Germline trimming cut 5 bases from V and 2 bases from J; bases unmatched to any gene: 5. Germline V CDR1 and CDR2: SGHNT, YENEEA. This rearrangement joins TRBV11-3 to TRBJ2-5; 7 positions match TRBD2. Sequencing input: CD4+ T cells from PBMCs. The source is a human donor with multiple sclerosis. CDR3 sequence reads: CASSPIGGQETQYF. CDR3 DNA sequence: TGTGCCAGCAGCCCCATCGGGGGGCAAGAGACCCAGTACTTC.